This passage covers 27 T cell receptor beta chains from one sample sequenced in a study of cytomegalovirus exposure and HLA in healthy donors. In the PCR, 60 Vbeta and 13 Jbeta primers were used. Assay used: immunoSEQ multiplex PCR; TCRdb lists only in-frame clones, some missing. The table records under 120,000 clones, 74% of them present only once. Sequencing was carried out using PBMCs. These receptors all come from a man aged 45-65 years in good health and CMV-seropositive.

This clone was found a few times. The sample holds other DNA sequences that translate to the same CDR3. The V call is TRBV5-1, the J call TRBJ2-7, with D possibly TRBD2 on 5 matching bases. The V end was cut by 4 bases, the J end by 0 bases, with 11 bases between. Germline loops: CDR1 SGHRS, CDR2 YFSETQ. The length of the CDR3 is 14 residues. CDR3 DNA: TGCGCCAGCAGCCCGCGAGGGTCCTCCTACGAGCAGTACTTC. This translates into CASSPRGSSYEQYF.

The chain uses TRBV7-9 and TRBJ2-7; TRBD1 aligns across 7 bases. V was clipped by 4 bases and J by 0 bases; unmatched bases: 9. Germline lookup yields CDR1 SEHNR and CDR2 FQNEAQ (reference sequence). The CDR3 is made up of 16 amino acids. The CDR3 loop reads CASSSTRQGSSYEQYF. DNA for the CDR3: TGTGCCAGCAGCTCCACCAGACAGGGCAGCTCCTACGAGCAGTACTTC.

This rearrangement joins TRBV5-6 to TRBJ1-5; the D is unclear. V shed 1 base and J shed 5 bases, with 10 bases lying between them. CDR3 length equals 14 residues. Germline loops: CDR1 SGHDT, CDR2 YYEEEE. The CDR3 here is CASSLYRSHQPQHF. The CDR3 nucleotides read TGTGCCAGCAGCTTGTACCGGTCTCATCAGCCCCAGCATTTT.

V is TRBV18 and J is TRBJ1-1; weak D call: TRBD1 (5 bases). There are 14 residues in the CDR3. Germline CDR1 is KGHSH and CDR2 is LQKENI. V lost 2 bases to trimming and J lost 4 bases, with 11 bases between them. The CDR3 DNA follows: TGTGCCAGCTCACCAGGTTTCGGGGGCACTGAAGCTTTCTTT. As protein: CASSPGFGGTEAFF.

The chain is built from TRBV7-2 and TRBJ2-2; 7 bases agree with TRBD2. The CDR3 runs 13 residues. The trim removed 3 bases at V and 6 bases at J, leaving 1 base unmatched. Germline loops: CDR1 SGHTA, CDR2 FQGNSA. CDR3 amino acids: CASSFTSAGELFF. DNA for the CDR3: TGTGCCAGCAGCTTTACTAGCGCCGGGGAGCTGTTTTTT.

The V and J genes are TRBV5-1 and TRBJ2-5, with a tentative D call TRBD1 (6 bases). This CDR3 is built from 17 residues. Germline-derived CDR1 and CDR2 are SGHRS and YFSETQ. V lost 0 bases, J lost 2 bases, and 17 bases lay in between. CDR3 sequence reads: CASSLGRNLGGQETQYF. CDR3 DNA sequence: TGCGCCAGCAGCTTGGGCAGAAACTTAGGGGGACAAGAGACCCAGTACTTC.

The chain has TRBV6-1 and TRBJ2-7; 10 positions match TRBD2. With V trimmed by 6 bases and J by 7 bases, 9 bases remained unmatched. CDR1 and CDR2 from the germline V gene are MNHNS and SASEGT. The CDR3 consists of 14 residues. The CDR3 nucleotides read TGTGCCAGCAGCCCCCTAGCGGGAGTATTTGAGCAGTACTTC. This codes for CASSPLAGVFEQYF.

The table lists this clone with a count of one. This chain uses TRBV11-3 with TRBJ1-1; no clear D gene. Germline CDR1 SGHNT, CDR2 YENEEA. The germline V and J ends were trimmed by 1 base and 1 base, with 4 bases remaining between them. This CDR3 is built from 13 residues. CDR3 DNA sequence: TGTGCCAGCAGCTTAGGGCCGAACACTGAAGCTTTCTTT. Translating it yields CASSLGPNTEAFF. The variable domain in full, with the rest retrieved from reference TRBV11-3 and TRBJ1-1, is EAGVVQSPRYKIIEKKQPVAFWCNPISGHNTLYWYLQNLGQGPELLIRYENEEAVDDSQLPKDRFSAERLKGVDSTLKIQPAELGDSAVYLCASSLGPNTEAFFGQGTRLTVV.

This clone has only a few counts. The CDR3 DNA reads TGTGCCAGCAGTGACACAACTAATGAAAAACTGTTTTTT. It specifies CASSDTTNEKLFF. V gene TRBV25-1 combines with J gene TRBJ1-4; D gene uncertain. Trimming pared 3 bases from V and 0 bases from J, leaving 2 bases between. CDR3 size: 13 residues. CDR1 and CDR2 (germline): MGHDK, SYGVNS.

The V call is TRBV29-1, the J call TRBJ1-4, with D unresolved. Trimming shortened V by 6 bases and J by 5 bases, and 13 bases separated the two germline ends. The CDR3 is made up of 13 amino acids. The V gene's germline CDR1 is SQVTM and CDR2 ANQGSEA. The CDR3 nucleotides are TGCAGCGTCAGGCTTAGAATCAATGAAAAACTGTTTTTT. Translated, it gives CSVRLRINEKLFF. The whole variable domain, remainder taken from reference TRBV29-1 and TRBJ1-4, is SAVISQKPSRDICQRGTSLTIQCQVDSQVTMMFWYRQQPGQSLTLIATANQGSEATYESGFVIDKFPISRPNLTFSTLTVSNMSPEDSSIYLCSVRLRINEKLFFGSGTQLSVL.

The genes are TRBV5-1 and TRBJ1-5; 7 positions agree with TRBD1. CDR1 and CDR2 (germline): SGHRS, YFSETQ. CDR3 length: 15 amino acids. V lost 3 bases to trimming and J lost 3 bases; unmatched junction nucleotides: 6. This CDR3 is CASSSGTESNQPQHF. CDR3 bases: TGCGCCAGCAGCTCTGGGACAGAATCCAATCAGCCCCAGCATTTT.

This clone is labeled as medium-sized. The rearrangement links TRBV18 to TRBJ2-7, with 8 bases fitting TRBD2. The length of the CDR3 is 15 residues. Germline lookup yields CDR1 KGHSH and CDR2 LQKENI. V was clipped by 6 bases and J by 3 bases; unmatched bases: 10. In DNA form, the CDR3 reads TGTGCCAGCTCTCGGGGGACTAGGGATATCTACGAGCAGTACTTC. This encodes CASSRGTRDIYEQYF. Drawing the rest from reference TRBV18 and TRBJ2-7, the complete variable domain is NAGVMQNPRHLVRRRGQEARLRCSPMKGHSHVYWYRQLPEEGLKFMVYLQKENIIDESGMPKERFSAEFPKEGPSILRIQQVVRGDSAAYFCASSRGTRDIYEQYFGPGTRLTVT.

The chain carries TRBV30 and TRBJ2-1; TRBD2 matches 9 bases. The germline V gene has CDR1 GTSNPN and CDR2 SVGIG (reference sequence). The CDR3 spans 12 residues. The J segment lost 10 bases and the V segment lost 7 bases, leaving 8 bases of the junction unmatched. The CDR3 is CAYSGLAEEQFF. The CDR3 coding sequence is TGTGCCTATTCGGGACTAGCCGAAGAGCAGTTCTTC.

This clone was detected only a few times. The rearrangement links TRBV6-6 to TRBJ1-1; maybe TRBD1 (5 bases). Germline CDR1 reads MNHNY; CDR2 reads SVGAGI (reference sequence). Trimming pared 5 bases from V and 1 base from J, leaving 17 bases between. The CDR3 contains 16 residues. DNA of the CDR3: TGTGCCAGCAGTCCCCTCGGGGGGGTGGCGAACACTGAAGCTTTCTTT. Protein sequence: CASSPLGGVANTEAFF.

The V call is TRBV4-1, the J call TRBJ2-1, with 10 positions matching TRBD2. CDR1 MGHRA and CDR2 YSYEKL come from the germline V gene. CDR3 size: 17 residues. V shed 0 bases and J 8 bases; nucleotides not matched to a gene: 10. CDR3 region: CASSQEITSGNFDEQFF. The CDR3 region has the DNA TGCGCCAGCAGCCAAGAGATCACTAGCGGGAACTTCGATGAGCAGTTCTTC.

This clone was counted only a few times. The chain couples TRBV7-8 to TRBJ2-2; TRBD1 is a possible D gene (6 bases). The CDR3 runs 17 residues. The V end lost 1 base, the J end lost 0 bases, and 12 bases lay between the germline ends. In germline, CDR1 is SGHVS, CDR2 FQNEAQ. The CDR3 DNA sequence: TGTGCCAGCAGCTTAGGCCCCCAGGGGCCGAACACCGGGGAGCTGTTTTTT. Translated: CASSLGPQGPNTGELFF. The complete variable domain, with remaining parts taken from reference TRBV7-8 and TRBJ2-2, reads GAGVSQSPRYKVAKRGQDVALRCDPISGHVSLFWYQQALGQGPEFLTYFQNEAQLDKSGLPSDRFFAERPEGSVSTLKIQRTQQEDSAVYLCASSLGPQGPNTGELFFGEGSRLTVL.

The CDR3 here is CATRDSDNTEAFF. CDR3 in DNA: TGTGCCACCAGGGACAGCGATAACACTGAAGCTTTCTTT. The rearrangement uses TRBV11-1 and TRBJ1-1; 7 bases align to TRBD1. Germline CDR1 SGHAT, CDR2 FQDESV (reference sequence). V gave up 10 bases and J gave up 2 bases; unmatched junction bases: 7. The CDR3 extends over 13 amino acids.

The chain joins TRBV9 to TRBJ2-6; D is perhaps TRBD2 (7 bases). CDR3 length equals 17 residues. CDR1 and CDR2 from the germline V gene are SGDLS and YYNGEE. V was trimmed by 0 bases and J by 3 bases, leaving 13 bases between them. CDR3 residues: CASSVGVGGGGANVLTF. The CDR3 DNA is TGTGCCAGCAGCGTAGGGGTGGGAGGGGGTGGGGCCAACGTCCTGACTTTC.

The chain couples TRBV6-5 to TRBJ1-1, with a possible D match to TRBD1 (6 bases). Per the germline V gene, CDR1 is MNHEY and CDR2 is SVGAGI. This CDR3 comprises 14 residues. V lost 6 bases and J 3 bases, leaving 14 bases between the germline ends. CDR3 protein: CASRMTGLDTEAFF. The CDR3 coding sequence is TGTGCCAGCAGGATGACAGGTTTGGACACTGAAGCTTTCTTT.

This clone turned up a few times. The genes are TRBV6-1 and TRBJ1-2; D gene uncertain. V shed 2 bases and J shed 2 bases, with 12 bases lying between them. The CDR3 contains 15 residues. Per germline, CDR1 MNHNS and CDR2 SASEGT. The CDR3 DNA follows: TGTGCCAGCAGTGAAATTGTGGGCACCAACTATGGCTACACCTTC. Translation: CASSEIVGTNYGYTF.

The chain combines TRBV19 with TRBJ2-7, with TRBD2 matching 12 bases. Trimming at V came to 4 bases and at J to 4 bases, leaving 2 bases not matched to a gene. Germline CDR1 LNHDA, CDR2 SQIVND (reference sequence). The CDR3 contains 14 residues. The CDR3 region is CASSTTSGGYEQYF. The CDR3, as DNA: TGTGCCAGTAGTACGACTAGCGGGGGTTACGAGCAGTACTTC.

The chain recombines TRBV5-1 with TRBJ2-7; D not resolved. The V end lost 0 bases, the J end lost 0 bases, and 7 bases lay between the germline ends. The CDR3 loop spans 14 amino acids. CDR1 and CDR2 from the germline V gene are SGHRS and YFSETQ. The CDR3 DNA sequence: TGCGCCAGCAGCTTGGAGGCAGGCTCCTACGAGCAGTACTTC. Protein sequence: CASSLEAGSYEQYF.

The chain recombines TRBV9 with TRBJ2-1, with D possibly TRBD2 on 6 matching bases. From germline, CDR1 is SGDLS and CDR2 YYNGEE. V shed 4 bases and J shed 1 base, with 12 bases lying between them. The length of the CDR3 is 15 residues. The CDR3 sequence: CASSPAGGSYNEQFF. The CDR3, as DNA: TGTGCCAGCAGCCCGGCCGGGGGTTCCTACAATGAGCAGTTCTTC.

The chain combines TRBV5-1 with TRBJ1-6; D not certain. The germline V gene has CDR1 SGHRS and CDR2 YFSETQ. The CDR3 contains 17 residues. The V end lost 0 bases, the J end lost 0 bases, and 10 bases lay between the germline ends. The CDR3, as DNA: TGCGCCAGCAGCTTGGAACCGCCGAGCTCCTATAATTCACCCCTCCACTTT. This codes for CASSLEPPSSYNSPLHF.

This clone was observed once. The chain couples TRBV27 to TRBJ2-7; 7 bases match TRBD2. V dropped 4 bases and J dropped 2; count of bases not matched to a gene: 11. This CDR3 contains 16 residues. Per germline, CDR1 MNHEY and CDR2 SMNVEV (reference sequence). CDR3 nucleotide sequence: TGTGCCAGCAGTTATGGGACGGGGGGAGTAGCCTACGAGCAGTACTTC. Its protein is CASSYGTGGVAYEQYF.

The J gene is TRBJ2-1, the V gene TRBV5-4; TRBD1 agrees at 9 bases. With 4 bases clipped from V and 5 bases from J, the junction kept 10 bases outside the gene matches. The germline V gene has CDR1 SGHNT and CDR2 YYREEE (reference sequence). This CDR3 comprises 16 residues. CDR3 nucleotide sequence: TGTGCCAGCAGCGCGGGGACAGGGACGAAACACAATGAGCAGTTCTTC. This gives the protein CASSAGTGTKHNEQFF.

This chain links TRBV4-1 with TRBJ1-2; no clear D. The CDR3 is made up of 12 amino acids. The V gene's germline CDR1 is MGHRA and CDR2 YSYEKL. Trimming left V 1 base short and J 8 bases short, with 8 bases between. This CDR3 reads CASSQGGEGYTF. CDR3 bases: TGCGCCAGCAGCCAAGGAGGTGAAGGCTACACCTTC.